A selection of T cell receptor beta chains follows, all from one sample in a study of control samples from healthy donors and cancer patients. This table comes from immunoSEQ multiplex PCR, and its TCRdb copy is limited to in-frame clones, with some not included. The table lists roughly 140,000 clones, approximately 91% of them singletons, with more than 4% in the top ten. Material: blood. Every receptor here comes from a man aged 25 to 45 in good health. The CDR3 runs from the conserved cysteine through the conserved F or W. The order of the fields is V gene, clone size, J gene, D gene, CDR3 protein, CDR3 DNA. A D gene is named only where the DNA matches it firmly. Some rows mark clone size as missing; the rest say once, few, many or name a class of expanded clone.

>TRBV11-2|NA|TRBJ1-2|TRBD1
CASSHPGTDGYTF
TGTGCCAGCAGTCATCCCGGGACAGATGGCTACACCTTC
>TRBV9|NA|TRBJ2-3|TRBD2
CASSVGTSGTDTQYF
TGTGCCAGCAGCGTAGGGACTAGCGGCACAGATACGCAGTATTTT
>TRBV7-9|NA|TRBJ1-3|NA
CASSFPPGSSGNTIYF
TGTGCCAGCAGCTTTCCCCCAGGGAGCTCTGGAAACACCATATATTTT
>TRBV7-2|NA|TRBJ2-5|NA
CASSLRQDQETQYF
TGTGCCAGCAGCTTAAGACAGGACCAAGAGACCCAGTACTTC
>TRBV19|few|TRBJ2-3|TRBD1
CASSISGGRGSDTQYF
TGTGCCAGTAGTATTTCAGGAGGCAGGGGGTCGGATACGCAGTATTTT
>TRBV4-1|NA|TRBJ2-1|TRBD1
CASRGQGYNEQFF
TGCGCCAGCCGGGGACAGGGATACAATGAGCAGTTCTTC
>TRBV18|NA|TRBJ2-2|NA
CASSPGTRSGELFF
TGTGCCAGCTCGCCTGGGACTCGCTCCGGGGAGCTGTTTTTT
>TRBV11-1|NA|TRBJ2-7|TRBD1
CASSLGTGYISYEQYF
TGTGCCAGCAGCTTAGGGACAGGGTACATCTCCTACGAGCAGTACTTC
>TRBV18|NA|TRBJ1-5|NA
CASSPLGASNQPQHF
TGTGCCAGCTCACCACTGGGGGCGAGCAATCAGCCCCAGCATTTT
>TRBV7-6|once|TRBJ2-7|TRBD1
CASSLAPGQGAYEQYF
TGTGCCAGCAGCTTAGCTCCGGGACAGGGAGCCTACGAGCAGTACTTC
>TRBV5-5|NA|TRBJ1-1|NA
CASSFRAHTNTEAFF
TGTGCCAGCAGCTTCCGGGCCCACACCAACACTGAAGCTTTCTTT
>TRBV3-1/TRBV3-2|NA|TRBJ2-2|NA
CASSLGRSGELFF
TGTGCCAGCAGCCTGGGGCGCTCAGGGGAGCTGTTTTTT
>TRBV3-1/TRBV3-2|NA|TRBJ1-5|NA
CASRGRAPELGNQPQHF
TGTGCCAGCAGGGGACGTGCCCCTGAACTGGGCAATCAGCCCCAGCATTTT
>TRBV4-2|NA|TRBJ2-7|TRBD2
CASSQDRFGGGGYEQYF
TGTGCCAGCAGCCAAGATCGATTCGGCGGGGGGGGATACGAGCAGTACTTC
>TRBV4-1|NA|TRBJ1-5|NA
CASSHFRAGNQPQHF
TGCGCCAGCAGCCATTTCAGGGCTGGCAATCAGCCCCAGCATTTT
>TRBV13|NA|TRBJ1-4|NA
CASSLEGINEKLFF
TGTGCCAGCAGCTTAGAGGGGATAAATGAAAAACTGTTTTTT
>TRBV7-9|once|TRBJ2-5|TRBD1
CASRPTGGEETQYF
TGTGCCAGCAGGCCGACAGGGGGCGAAGAGACCCAGTACTTC
>TRBV9|NA|TRBJ2-5|NA
CASSVFGNQQETQYF
TGTGCCAGCAGCGTATTCGGAAACCAGCAAGAGACCCAGTACTTC
>TRBV14|NA|TRBJ2-7|NA
CASSERGTSYEQYF
TGTGCCAGCAGCGAACGGGGCACCTCCTACGAGCAGTACTTC
>TRBV6-5|NA|TRBJ1-1|TRBD1
CASGVTGLSEAFF
TGTGCCAGCGGAGTGACAGGGCTCTCTGAAGCTTTCTTT
>TRBV6-2/TRBV6-3|NA|TRBJ2-1|TRBD2
CASSSPPRGGGNEQFF
TGTGCCAGCAGTAGTCCCCCCCGGGGGGGAGGCAATGAGCAGTTCTTC
>TRBV19|few|TRBJ2-2|NA
CASSILQGNTGELFF
TGTGCCAGTAGTATACTACAGGGGAACACCGGGGAGCTGTTTTTT
>TRBV27|NA|TRBJ2-7|NA
CASSFSEASVQYF
TGTGCCAGCAGTTTCTCGGAAGCCAGCGTGCAGTACTTC
>TRBV7-3|NA|TRBJ2-1|TRBD2
CASSLGTSGSNEQFF
TGTGCCAGCAGCTTAGGGACTAGCGGGAGCAATGAGCAGTTCTTC
>TRBV6-5|NA|TRBJ1-1|NA
CASSYSASPNTEAFF
TGTGCCAGCAGTTACTCCGCCAGTCCGAACACTGAAGCTTTCTTT
>TRBV9|NA|TRBJ1-2|TRBD1
CASSSRDRGNYGYTF
TGTGCCAGCAGCTCGCGGGACAGGGGTAACTATGGCTACACCTTC
>TRBV19|NA|TRBJ2-2|NA
CASSKGLNTGELFF
TGTGCCAGTAGTAAGGGACTGAACACCGGGGAGCTGTTTTTT
>TRBV24-1|once|TRBJ2-1|NA
CATSDSGDHPDEQFF
TGTGCCACCAGTGATTCGGGGGATCACCCCGATGAGCAGTTCTTC
>TRBV14|once|TRBJ2-1|TRBD2
CASSQETSGRQVEQFF
TGTGCCAGCAGCCAAGAAACTAGCGGGAGGCAGGTTGAGCAGTTCTTC
>TRBV7-9|NA|TRBJ1-4|NA
CASSRLVGSLNEKLFF
TGTGCCAGCAGCCGGCTTGTGGGGAGCCTTAATGAAAAACTGTTTTTT
>TRBV7-8|NA|TRBJ2-7|TRBD1
CASSLDRGEQYF
TGTGCCAGCAGCCTGGACAGGGGCGAGCAGTACTTC
>TRBV5-1|NA|TRBJ2-1|NA
CASSLATHNEQFF
TGCGCCAGCAGCTTGGCCACGCACAATGAGCAGTTCTTC
>TRBV21-1|NA|TRBJ2-1|NA
CASSKVDYNEQFF
TGTGCCAGCAGCAAAGTCGACTACAATGAGCAGTTCTTC
>TRBV6-5|NA|TRBJ2-5|TRBD2
CASSYRTSGGGTQYF
TGTGCCAGCAGTTACAGGACTAGCGGGGGGGGGACCCAGTACTTC
>TRBV24-1|once|TRBJ1-5|NA
CATSDPGDNQPQHF
TGTGCCACCAGTGACCCCGGGGACAATCAGCCCCAGCATTTT
>TRBV4-3|NA|TRBJ1-2|NA
CASSQGLPRVRGFGYTF
TGCGCCAGCAGCCAAGGTCTTCCGAGAGTCAGGGGATTTGGCTACACCTTC
>TRBV11-2|NA|TRBJ2-3|TRBD2
CASSPTSGGPWGVQYF
TGTGCCAGCAGCCCTACTAGCGGGGGCCCATGGGGGGTGCAGTATTTT